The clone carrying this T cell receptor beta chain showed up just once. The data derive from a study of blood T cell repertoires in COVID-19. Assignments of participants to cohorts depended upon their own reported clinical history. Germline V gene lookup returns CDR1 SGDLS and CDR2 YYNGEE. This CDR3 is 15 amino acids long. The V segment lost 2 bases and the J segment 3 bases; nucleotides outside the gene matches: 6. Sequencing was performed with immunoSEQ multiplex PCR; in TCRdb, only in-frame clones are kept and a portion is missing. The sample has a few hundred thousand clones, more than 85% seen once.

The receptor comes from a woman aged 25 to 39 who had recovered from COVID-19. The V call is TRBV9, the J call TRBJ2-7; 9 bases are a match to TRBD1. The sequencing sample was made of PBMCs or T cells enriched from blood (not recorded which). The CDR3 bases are TGTGCCAGCAGCGTGCTAGGGACAGGGAGCTACGAGCAGTACTTC. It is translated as CASSVLGTGSYEQYF. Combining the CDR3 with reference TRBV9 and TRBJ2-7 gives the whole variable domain DSGVTQTPKHLITATGQRVTLRCSPRSGDLSVYWYQQSLDQGLQFLIQYYNGEERAKGNILERFSAQQFPDLHSELNLSSLELGDSALYFCASSVLGTGSYEQYFGPGTRLTVT.